The rows below give T cell receptor beta chains drawn from one sample of a study of graft-versus-host responses after intestinal transplantation. Repertoires were generated with immunoSEQ multiplex PCR, while TCRdb's copy carries only in-frame clones and drops some. This sample has approximately 37,000 clones; about nine tenths occur once, and the top ten carry approximately 7.1%. Sequencing used PBMCs, obtained roughly 270 days after transplant. These TCRs come from a human patient who received an intestinal transplant, so some T cells may come from the graft donor. CDR3s include the opening cysteine and the closing phenylalanine or tryptophan. A D gene is named only where the DNA matches it firmly. Clone size is not always given. Where it is, it says once, few, many or a class for expanded clones.

v_gene,j_gene,abundance,d_gene,CDR3aa,CDR3nt
TRBV5-6,TRBJ2-6,once,TRBD1,CASSTDRVWAGANVLTF,TGTGCCAGCAGCACGGACAGGGTCTGGGCTGGGGCCAACGTCCTGACTTTC
TRBV2,TRBJ2-2,-,-,CASSPMGDGELFF,TGTGCCAGCAGCCCAATGGGTGATGGGGAGCTGTTTTTT
TRBV5-1,TRBJ2-7,-,-,CASSLEAGFYEQYF,TGCGCCAGCAGCTTGGAGGCAGGGTTCTACGAGCAGTACTTC
TRBV6-5,TRBJ2-3,-,-,CASSYSRGSTDTQYF,TGTGCCAGCAGTTACTCCAGGGGCAGCACAGATACGCAGTATTTT
TRBV19,TRBJ2-1,-,-,CASSRAGHRQNEQFF,TGTGCCAGTAGTAGGGCAGGCCATCGCCAGAATGAGCAGTTCTTC
TRBV5-1,TRBJ2-7,-,-,CASQGDSYYEQYF,TGCGCCAGCCAGGGGGACTCGTACTACGAGCAGTACTTC
TRBV6-1,TRBJ2-1,-,-,CASLPPPTDEQFF,TGTGCCAGCCTCCCCCCACCGACCGATGAGCAGTTCTTC
TRBV6-4,TRBJ2-3,-,-,CASSDGSGVADTQYF,TGTGCCAGCAGTGACGGTAGTGGGGTGGCAGATACGCAGTATTTT
TRBV25-1,TRBJ1-2,once,-,CASTPIGGQGWITF,TGTGCCAGCACCCCAATAGGCGGGCAGGGTTGGATCACCTTC
TRBV21-1,TRBJ1-5,-,-,CASSKTLAVRGDQPQHF,TGTGCCAGCAGCAAAACCCTCGCCGTTCGCGGAGATCAGCCCCAGCATTTT
TRBV10-3,TRBJ1-1,-,-,CAISVDTDLGYTEAFF,TGTGCCATCAGTGTCGACACCGATCTGGGGTACACTGAAGCTTTCTTT
TRBV18,TRBJ1-2,-,TRBD1,CASSPLNGQGPYTF,TGTGCCAGCTCACCACTTAATGGACAGGGACCCTACACCTTC
TRBV7-9,TRBJ1-5,-,-,CASSPGSHNQPQHF,TGTGCCAGCAGCCCCGGCAGCCACAATCAGCCCCAGCATTTT
TRBV27,TRBJ2-7,-,TRBD1,CASSHDRGPYEQYF,TGTGCCAGCAGTCACGACAGGGGGCCCTACGAGCAGTACTTC
TRBV4-1,TRBJ1-2,-,-,CASSQEKIGRRHYGYTF,TGCGCCAGCAGCCAAGAGAAAATTGGCAGGCGGCACTATGGCTACACCTTC
TRBV7-9,TRBJ1-2,-,-,CASSPDVGGLVYGYTF,TGTGCCAGCAGCCCTGATGTAGGGGGGCTCGTCTATGGCTACACCTTC
TRBV6-6,TRBJ2-1,-,TRBD2,CASSYSRGGLNNEQFF,TGTGCCAGCAGTTACTCGCGGGGGGGTTTAAACAATGAGCAGTTCTTC
TRBV27,TRBJ1-5,-,-,CASSLEGRGQPQHF,TGTGCCAGCAGTTTGGAGGGCAGGGGTCAGCCCCAGCATTTT
TRBV27,TRBJ2-7,-,-,CASGIGQDYEQYF,TGTGCCAGCGGAATAGGACAAGACTACGAGCAGTACTTC
TRBV15,TRBJ2-3,few,-,CATSRDLISDTQYF,TGTGCCACCAGCAGAGACTTAATCTCAGATACGCAGTATTTT
TRBV6-1,TRBJ1-5,-,-,CASSEVWNQPQHF,TGTGCCAGCAGTGAGGTATGGAATCAGCCCCAGCATTTT
TRBV10-3,TRBJ1-2,once,-,CAISDHERGGGVYGYTF,TGTGCCATCAGTGATCATGAGAGGGGTGGGGGTGTCTATGGCTACACCTTC
TRBV5-5,TRBJ2-5,-,-,CASSRAVQETQYF,TGTGCCAGCAGCCGTGCGGTACAAGAGACCCAGTACTTC
TRBV19,TRBJ2-3,once,-,CASGPHLGTDTQYF,TGTGCCAGCGGGCCCCACTTGGGCACAGATACGCAGTATTTT
TRBV7-8,TRBJ2-1,-,-,CASSLEGGEQFF,TGTGCCAGCAGTCTAGAAGGGGGGGAGCAGTTCTTC
TRBV9,TRBJ2-3,-,-,CASSVVAMGPYLTDTQYF,TGTGCCAGCAGCGTAGTGGCTATGGGACCATACCTCACAGATACGCAGTATTTT
TRBV10-3,TRBJ2-3,-,-,CAISDGTDTQYF,TGTGCCATCAGTGATGGCACAGATACGCAGTATTTT
TRBV2,TRBJ2-3,few,TRBD2,CASRVIGGATDTQYF,TGTGCCAGCAGGGTGATCGGGGGGGCCACAGATACGCAGTATTTT
TRBV11-2,TRBJ2-1,-,-,CASTLDGLSRNEQFF,TGTGCCAGCACCCTGGACGGACTGAGTCGGAATGAGCAGTTCTTC
TRBV9,TRBJ2-3,-,-,CASSVGTSSDTQYF,TGTGCCAGCAGCGTAGGAACTAGCTCGGATACGCAGTATTTT
TRBV18,TRBJ2-7,few,TRBD1,CASSSGQGSSYEQYF,TGTGCCAGCTCATCCGGACAGGGGAGCTCCTACGAGCAGTACTTC
TRBV2,TRBJ2-7,-,-,CASSLPDRIHEQYF,TGTGCCAGCAGCCTACCCGACAGGATCCACGAGCAGTACTTC
TRBV10-3,TRBJ2-7,-,TRBD2,CAISVATRTSGGGDEQYF,TGTGCCATCAGTGTGGCCACGAGGACTAGCGGGGGGGGAGATGAGCAGTACTTC
TRBV5-6,TRBJ1-6,few,-,CASSWGGQPLHF,TGTGCCAGCAGCTGGGGGGGTCAACCCCTCCACTTT
TRBV7-9,TRBJ1-4,-,TRBD1,CASSLQGGRGKLFF,TGTGCCAGCAGCTTACAGGGGGGACGGGGGAAACTGTTTTTT
TRBV5-1,TRBJ1-2,-,-,CASSFLPGRAGSRTYGYTF,TGCGCCAGCAGCTTCCTTCCAGGCAGGGCCGGATCTAGGACGTATGGCTACACCTTC
TRBV5-7,TRBJ1-5,-,TRBD1,CASSFQGGNGYSNQPQHF,TGTGCCAGCAGCTTCCAGGGGGGGAACGGATATAGCAATCAGCCCCAGCATTTT